One sample yielded the 22 T cell receptor beta chains listed below, sequenced in a study of identical twins. TCRdb reprocessed the 5' RACE reads with MiXCR, giving one entry per CDR3 protein. The repertoire has a few hundred thousand distinct CDR3 sequences, over 9% of them found once; the top ten carry 7.2%. These data were also filed under a second study, of yellow fever vaccine responses in identical twins.

Source material: CD8+ T cells sorted from blood. Source of these receptors: a woman aged 18-30 years in good health.

The table lists this clonotype with a few counts. This chain links TRBV28 with TRBJ2-7; 9 bases agree with TRBD1. From germline, CDR1 is MDHEN and CDR2 SYDVKM. The CDR3 has 18 residues. Trimming took 5 bases from V and 4 from J; bases not matched to a gene: 18. CDR3 sequence: CASSRQGGRSVIGYEQYF. CDR3 coding DNA: TGTGCCAGCAGTCGACAGGGGGGCCGCTCAGTAATAGGGTACGAGCAGTACTTC.

This chain connects TRBV7-8 to TRBJ2-1; possibly TRBD2 for D (5 bases). Trimming took 1 base from V and 10 from J, leaving 14 bases between them. This CDR3 contains 14 residues. Germline V gene data show CDR1 as SGHVS and CDR2 as FQNEAQ. The CDR3 DNA follows: TGTGCCAGCAGCTTAGTCCAACGTGGGGAGGAGCAGTTCTTC. It codes for CASSLVQRGEEQFF.

In this sample, this clonotype turned up a few times. The rearrangement links TRBV5-1 to TRBJ2-3, with D tentatively TRBD2 (6 bases). The germline V and J ends were trimmed by 5 bases and 2 bases, with 12 bases remaining between them. This CDR3 is built from 14 residues. Per germline, CDR1 SGHRS and CDR2 YFSETQ. CDR3 protein: CASRLAIDTDTQYF. The CDR3 DNA sequence: TGCGCCAGCAGACTAGCCATCGACACAGATACGCAGTATTTT.

This clonotype was counted at least ten times. This chain uses TRBV4-1 with TRBJ2-5; 8 bases align to TRBD1. Germline CDR1 is MGHRA and CDR2 is YSYEKL. This CDR3 spans 17 amino acids. The trim removed 4 bases at V and 3 bases at J, leaving 13 bases unmatched. CDR3 coding DNA: TGCGCCAGCAGCCCCAAAACAGGGGGTTGGCAGGAAGAGACCCAGTACTTC. Translated, it gives CASSPKTGGWQEETQYF.

The chain is built from TRBV12-3 or TRBV12-4 and TRBJ2-1; D unresolved. This CDR3 is built from 12 residues. Between the trimmed V and J ends, which lost 6 bases and 5 bases, there was a span of 8 bases. This CDR3 is CASRAPNNEQFF. For the CDR3, the DNA is TGTGCCAGCAGGGCTCCGAACAATGAGCAGTTCTTC.

Ten or more counts support this clonotype. This chain links TRBV28 with TRBJ2-7, with a possible D match to TRBD2 (6 bases). Germline V CDR1 and CDR2: MDHEN, SYDVKM. The CDR3 has 16 residues. Trimming stripped 5 bases from V and 5 bases from J, with 22 bases between. CDR3 coding DNA: TGTGCCAGCAGTGGCTCGGGACTGCTTGGTGTGGACGAGCAGTACGTC. This codes for CASSGSGLLGVDEQYV.

This clonotype has more than one count but fewer than ten. A much larger clone differs by one base, so this may be a read error. The chain has TRBV27 and TRBJ1-1, with D perhaps matching TRBD1 (5 bases). This CDR3 is 14 amino acids long. Germline lookup yields CDR1 MNHEY and CDR2 SMNVEV (reference sequence). V dropped 4 bases and J dropped 1 base, with 10 bases sitting between them. DNA for the CDR3: TGTGCCAGCAGTTCCGGGACGGCGAACACTGAAGCTTTCTTT. Translated: CASSSGTANTEAFF.

The chain employs TRBV28 and TRBJ2-1, with a possible D match to TRBD2 (5 bases). The CDR3 consists of 14 residues. Trimming shortened V by 10 bases and J by 0 bases, and 13 bases separated the two germline ends. From germline, CDR1 is MDHEN and CDR2 SYDVKM. In DNA form, the CDR3 reads TGTGCCACCAACATTGAGGGCTCCTACAATGAGCAGTTCTTC. Amino acids: CATNIEGSYNEQFF.

The table lists this clonotype with a few counts. This chain uses TRBV7-9 with TRBJ1-5; weak D call: TRBD1 (6 bases). In germline, CDR1 is SEHNR, CDR2 FQNEAQ (reference sequence). The CDR3 covers 15 residues. The V end lost 5 bases, the J end lost 3 bases, and 14 bases lay between the germline ends. The CDR3 loop is CASSRGTNDNQPQHF. The CDR3, as DNA: TGTGCCAGCAGCCGAGGGACAAACGACAATCAGCCCCAGCATTTT.

This clonotype turned up a few times. The chain recombines TRBV5-1 with TRBJ2-1; 9 positions agree with TRBD2. V dropped 7 bases and J dropped 4; count of bases not matched to a gene: 6. CDR3 size: 14 residues. CDR1 and CDR2 (germline): SGHRS, YFSETQ. The CDR3 DNA reads as TGCGCCAGCTTGGCGGGGGGGATTTACAATGAGCAGTTCTTC. This gives the protein CASLAGGIYNEQFF.

This clonotype was picked up many times. The chain has TRBV12-3 or TRBV12-4 and TRBJ2-4, with D maybe TRBD2 (6 bases). The CDR3 spans 16 residues. Trimming shortened V by 5 bases and J by 6 bases, and 20 bases separated the two germline ends. The CDR3 is CASSPVGGGPGNIQYF. Here the CDR3 DNA reads TGTGCCAGCAGTCCCGTCGGGGGAGGCCCGGGAAACATTCAGTACTTC.

The V call is TRBV27, the J call TRBJ2-5; 14 bases agree with TRBD2. The V segment lost 4 bases and the J segment 5 bases; nucleotides outside the gene matches: 6. This CDR3 comprises 16 residues. CDR1 and CDR2 (germline): MNHEY, SMNVEV (reference sequence). CDR3 bases: TGTGCCAGCAGTTGGACTAGCGGGGGGTCCCGGGAGACCCAGTACTTC. Amino acids: CASSWTSGGSRETQYF.

The genes are TRBV4-2 and TRBJ2-2, with TRBD2 matching 8 bases. CDR1 is LGHNA, CDR2 YNFKEQ, per germline. This CDR3 is 17 amino acids long. Unmatched junction bases numbered 15, after V lost 5 bases and J lost 7 bases. The CDR3 DNA sequence: TGTGCCAGCAGCTTGGTCTCCCCCGGACTAGCTATCGGGGAGCTGTTTTTT. Amino acids: CASSLVSPGLAIGELFF.

The chain couples TRBV6-4 to TRBJ2-1; no firm D call. The CDR3 consists of 15 residues. CDR1 and CDR2 (germline): MRHNA, SNTAGT. V lost 4 bases and J lost 0, with 10 bases in between. The CDR3 region is CASSGTYSSYNEQFF. CDR3 coding DNA: TGTGCCAGCAGTGGGACGTATAGCTCCTACAATGAGCAGTTCTTC.

This clonotype was seen ten or more times. V and J are TRBV12-3 or TRBV12-4 and TRBJ2-5, with D possibly being TRBD1 or TRBD2 (5 bases each). V lost 4 bases and J 4 bases, leaving 16 bases between the germline ends. The CDR3 is 15 amino acids. The CDR3 protein is CASSSPRGDIETQYF. As DNA, the CDR3 is TGTGCCAGCAGTTCTCCGCGAGGGGATATAGAGACCCAGTACTTC.

A few counts support this clonotype. The chain uses TRBV28 and TRBJ1-5; TRBD1 might be the D (5 bases). CDR1 is MDHEN and CDR2 is SYDVKM in the germline V gene. V was cut by 6 bases and J by 3 bases, with 12 bases left in between. This CDR3 contains 14 residues. The CDR3 reads CASSPDSYNQPQHF. The DNA for the CDR3 is TGTGCCAGCAGCCCCGACAGTTACAATCAGCCCCAGCATTTT.

The table lists this clonotype with many counts. The CDR3 loop reads CASSPTGERNQPQHF. The CDR3 coding sequence is TGTGCCAGCAGCCCCACAGGGGAAAGGAATCAGCCCCAGCATTTT. The chain combines TRBV7-9 with TRBJ1-5; 7 nucleotides agree with TRBD1. V lost 5 bases, J lost 4 bases, and 8 bases stayed unmatched. Germline CDR1 reads SEHNR; CDR2 reads FQNEAQ (reference sequence). This CDR3 has 15 amino acids.

The rearrangement joins TRBV27 to TRBJ2-7; 10 bases are shared with TRBD2. Looked up from germline, CDR1 is MNHEY and CDR2 is SMNVEV (reference sequence). The CDR3 covers 15 residues. J lost 0 bases, V lost 8 bases, and 7 bases had no gene match. The CDR3 sequence: CASGASGSVSYEQYF. CDR3 in DNA: TGTGCCAGCGGGGCTAGCGGGAGTGTCTCCTACGAGCAGTACTTC.

The chain couples TRBV7-8 to TRBJ1-1; D not resolved. The CDR3 covers 11 residues. Between the trimmed V and J ends, which lost 10 bases and 5 bases, there was a span of 11 bases. Germline CDR1 and CDR2: SGHVS and FQNEAQ. The CDR3 sequence: CATRAGTEAFF. The CDR3 DNA reads TGTGCCACCCGTGCGGGGACTGAAGCTTTCTTT.

The chain couples TRBV7-8 to TRBJ2-5; perhaps TRBD2 as D (7 bases). The V end was cut by 1 base, the J end by 5 bases, with 17 bases between. The CDR3 spans 16 residues. Germline V gene lookup returns CDR1 SGHVS and CDR2 FQNEAQ. The CDR3 DNA reads TGTGCCAGCAGCTTAGGTGGGGCGGGGGCGGCGGAGACCCAGTACTTC. This encodes CASSLGGAGAAETQYF. Variable domain in full (rest from reference TRBV7-8 and TRBJ2-5): GAGVSQSPRYKVAKRGQDVALRCDPISGHVSLFWYQQALGQGPEFLTYFQNEAQLDKSGLPSDRFFAERPEGSVSTLKIQRTQQEDSAVYLCASSLGGAGAAETQYFGPGTRLLVL.

The table lists this clonotype with a few counts. The genes are TRBV12-3 or TRBV12-4 and TRBJ2-7, with D hard to call. Trimming left V 6 bases short and J 4 bases short, with 10 bases between. The CDR3 totals 12 residues. The CDR3 reads CASSHDGYEQYV. The CDR3 DNA reads as TGTGCCAGCAGCCATGACGGGTACGAGCAGTACGTC.

A few counts support this clonotype. The chain has TRBV2 and TRBJ2-1; perhaps TRBD2 as D (6 bases). The CDR3 is made up of 13 amino acids. Germline V gene lookup returns CDR1 SNHLY and CDR2 FYNNEI. Trimming took off 4 bases at V and 8 bases at J, with 12 bases between the two ends. The CDR3 region has the DNA TGTGCCAGCAGTGGACTAGGGAATTATGAGCAGTTCTTC. Amino acids: CASSGLGNYEQFF. Filled out from reference TRBV2 and TRBJ2-1, the complete variable domain reads EPEVTQTPSHQVTQMGQEVILRCVPISNHLYFYWYRQILGQKVEFLVSFYNNEISEKSEIFDDQFSVERPDGSNFTLKIRSTKLEDSAMYFCASSGLGNYEQFFGPGTRLTVL.